Sequencing of this TCR beta chain was carried out in a study of shared clonotypes between healthy human individuals. About the research overall: Each donor contributed plates that comprised three CD4 naive, three CD4 memory, two CD8 naive and one CD8 memory. Findings of the study overall: Four donors held about 4.5% of naive CD4 clonotypes in common. Read depth was anticipated to influence clonotype sharing among donors.

Naive CD8 cells lacked CD45RO and underwent positive selection for CCR7, leaving out terminally differentiated effector memory CD45RA+ cells. Sorted-subset replicate PCRs used around 200 ng of genomic DNA. This amount corresponded to 30,000 to 35,000 T cell genomes. Measured with immunoSEQ multiplex PCR; TCRdb has only the in-frame clones, and not every one. The sample has about 750,000 clones, 92% seen once. The CDR3 is made up of 15 amino acids. With regard to this clone: What it binds is unknown.

The sequenced material came from naive CD8+ T cells sorted from blood. This chain connects TRBV12-1 to TRBJ2-7; the table calls TRBD2, which could not be checked here. TRBV12-1 is tagged as a pseudogene. The origin of this receptor is a man in his thirties or forties in good health. Written as DNA, the CDR3 is TGTGCCAGCAGCTTCGGACTAGCGGGAGTGTACGAGCAGTACTTC. This codes for CASSFGLAGVYEQYF.